The 10 T cell receptor beta chains below come from one sample, sequenced in a study of cytomegalovirus exposure and HLA in healthy donors. Data came from immunoSEQ multiplex PCR; TCRdb stores just in-frame clones and leaves some out. The table shows some 98,000 clones, with roughly 87% occurring only once. The sample consisted of PBMCs. These receptors originate from a woman aged 30 to 39 in good health and CMV-seronegative.

This chain links TRBV6-5 with TRBJ2-7; tentatively, D is TRBD1 (5 bases). This CDR3 comprises 12 residues. V lost 4 bases, J lost 6 bases, and 10 bases lay in between. CDR1 MNHEY and CDR2 SVGAGI come from the germline V gene. The DNA for the CDR3 is TGTGCCAGCAGTTTAGACAGACGCGAGCAGTACTTC. Translation: CASSLDRREQYF.

V usage is TRBV7-9 and J usage is TRBJ1-5, with a tentative D call TRBD1 (5 bases). V was clipped by 1 base and J by 7 bases, with 11 bases between them. Germline loops: CDR1 SEHNR, CDR2 FQNEAQ (reference sequence). The CDR3 contains 14 residues. CDR3 amino acids: CASSLGSGYQPQHF. CDR3 nucleotide sequence: TGTGCCAGCAGCTTAGGATCAGGGTACCAGCCCCAGCATTTT.

The J gene is TRBJ2-4, the V gene TRBV4-2, with 12 bases that match TRBD2. Per germline, CDR1 LGHNA and CDR2 YNFKEQ. J was trimmed by 6 bases and V by 4 bases; bases with no gene match: 16. The CDR3 extends over 19 amino acids. The CDR3 is CASSPGRPSGRAGINIQYF. CDR3 sequence (DNA): TGTGCCAGCAGCCCAGGGCGGCCTAGCGGGAGGGCCGGGATAAACATTCAGTACTTC.

The chain recombines TRBV2 with TRBJ1-5; D unresolved. Germline CDR1 is SNHLY and CDR2 is FYNNEI. This CDR3 has 13 residues. The CDR3 DNA is TGTGCTACTAAGGCAGATAGCAATCAGCCCCAGCATTTT. It translates to CATKADSNQPQHF.

The gene calls are TRBV28 and TRBJ2-1; 8 bases line up with TRBD2. V lost 5 bases, J lost 9 bases, and 12 bases stayed unmatched. Germline CDR1 reads MDHEN; CDR2 reads SYDVKM. CDR3 size: 15 residues. This chain's CDR3 is CASSPPYFRGGEQFF. The CDR3 DNA sequence: TGTGCCAGCAGTCCCCCGTATTTTCGGGGGGGTGAGCAGTTCTTC. The full variable domain, completed using reference TRBV28 and TRBJ2-1, is DVKVTQSSRYLVKRTGEKVFLECVQDMDHENMFWYRQDPGLGLRLIYFSYDVKMKEKGDIPEGYSVSREKKERFSLILESASTNQTSMYLCASSPPYFRGGEQFFGPGTRLTVL.

This chain links TRBV7-3 with TRBJ2-1; 8 nucleotides align to TRBD1. V trimming: 4 bases; J trimming: 7 bases; junction bases outside the gene matches: 6. CDR1 is SGHTA, CDR2 FQGTGA, per germline. This CDR3 has 14 residues. The CDR3 reads CASSYQRQGNEQFF. CDR3 sequence (DNA): TGTGCCAGCAGCTATCAACGACAGGGGAATGAGCAGTTCTTC.

The J gene is TRBJ2-5, the V gene TRBV6-5; D possibly corresponds to TRBD1 (5 bases). The CDR3 consists of 14 residues. Trimming cost V 0 bases and J 7 bases, with 12 bases left between them. The germline CDR1 and CDR2 sequences are MNHEY and SVGAGI. The DNA for the CDR3 is TGTGCCAGCAGTTACTCGAACTCCCAGGGGACCCAGTACTTC. Protein product: CASSYSNSQGTQYF.

The chain links TRBV18 to TRBJ2-2, with D perhaps matching TRBD2 (6 bases). V lost 3 bases and J 8 bases, leaving 16 bases between the germline ends. The CDR3 sequence is 15 residues long. Per germline, CDR1 KGHSH and CDR2 LQKENI. CDR3 sequence (DNA): TGTGCCAGCTCACCCCGCGGGACCCTCGGGGGGGAGCTGTTTTTT. As protein: CASSPRGTLGGELFF.

The genes are TRBV28 and TRBJ1-4, with TRBD1 as a possible D gene (5 bases). Trimming removed 5 bases at V and 7 bases at J, with 8 bases between. The CDR3 has 12 amino acids. Per the germline V gene, CDR1 is MDHEN and CDR2 is SYDVKM. The chain's CDR3 is CASSQGGEKLFF. CDR3 nucleotide sequence: TGTGCCAGCAGTCAGGGAGGTGAAAAACTGTTTTTT.

The CDR3 reads CATTPDSRKPHYEQYF. CDR3 DNA sequence: TGTGCCACCACTCCGGACAGCCGAAAACCCCACTACGAGCAGTACTTC. J is TRBJ2-7 and V is TRBV15, with D maybe TRBD1 (6 bases). Trimming shortened V by 7 bases and J by 3 bases, and 22 bases separated the two germline ends. Germline V gives CDR1 LNHNV, CDR2 YYDKDF (reference sequence). The CDR3 consists of 16 residues.